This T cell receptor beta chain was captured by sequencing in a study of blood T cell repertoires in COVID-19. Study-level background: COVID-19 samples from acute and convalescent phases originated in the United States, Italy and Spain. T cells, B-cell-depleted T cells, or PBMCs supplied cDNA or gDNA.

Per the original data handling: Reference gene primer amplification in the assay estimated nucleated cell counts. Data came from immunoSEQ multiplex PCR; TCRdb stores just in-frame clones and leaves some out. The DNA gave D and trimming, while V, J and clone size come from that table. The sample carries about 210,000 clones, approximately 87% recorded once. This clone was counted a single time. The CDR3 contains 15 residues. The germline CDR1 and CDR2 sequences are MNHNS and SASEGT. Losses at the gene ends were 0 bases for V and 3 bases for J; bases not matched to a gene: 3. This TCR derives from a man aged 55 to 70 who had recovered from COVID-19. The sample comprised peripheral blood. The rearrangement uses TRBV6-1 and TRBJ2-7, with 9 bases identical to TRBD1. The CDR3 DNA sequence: TGTGCCAGCAGTGAAGCACAGGGGGCTGTCTACGAGCAGTACTTC. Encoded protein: CASSEAQGAVYEQYF.